This is a list of T cell receptor beta chains from one sample in a study of T cell repertoires in cytomegalovirus infection. TCRdb itself ran the reads through MiXCR, one entry per CDR3 protein. The sample holds 510,000 or so distinct CDR3 sequences, about 26% seen once. The source material was PBMCs. These receptors were obtained from a human donor in good health (CMV status not recorded). Some clones in this sample may be carry-over from other donors' samples. Both conserved end residues are part of each CDR3. A D gene is named only where the DNA matches it firmly. Some rows mark clone size as missing; the rest say once, few, many or name a class of expanded clone.

TGTGCCAGCAGTCATGGTAGTCAGCCCCAGCATTTT | CASSHGSQPQHF | . | TRBJ1-5 | . | TRBV12-3/TRBV12-4
TGTGCCAGCAGTTACGGAGGGACAGCCCCCGGGAAGACTTTC | CASSYGGTAPGKTF | few | TRBJ1-2 | TRBD1 | TRBV6-5
TGTGCCAGCAGTTCCACTAGCGGCCCAAGCAATGAGCAGTTCTTC | CASSSTSGPSNEQFF | . | TRBJ2-1 | TRBD2 | TRBV27
TGTGCCAGCAGCTTAGAGGGTAGCGGGGCGGGGGAGACCCAGTACTTC | CASSLEGSGAGETQYF | many | TRBJ2-5 | TRBD2 | TRBV7-2
TGCGCCAGCAGCGAGGACGGGACTGGCCCAGATACGCAGTATTTT | CASSEDGTGPDTQYF | . | TRBJ2-3 | . | TRBV10-1
TGTGCCAGCAGTTTTTACCGGGTCTCGAACACCGGGGAGCTGTTTTTT | CASSFYRVSNTGELFF | . | TRBJ2-2 | . | TRBV12-3/TRBV12-4
TGTGCCAGCAGACGACAGGGGAACAATGAGCAGTTCTTC | CASRRQGNNEQFF | once | TRBJ2-1 | TRBD1 | TRBV6-2/TRBV6-3
TGTGCCAGCAGTGAACTTGTGACGGTTAATCAGCCCCAGCATTTT | CASSELVTVNQPQHF | once | TRBJ1-5 | . | TRBV6-2/TRBV6-3
TGTGCCAGCAGCGCAAGACAGGGGAGCAATCAGCCCCAGCATTTT | CASSARQGSNQPQHF | . | TRBJ1-5 | TRBD1 | TRBV7-6
TGTGCCAGCAGCGACTGGGCCGGGCCTACCTATTTCATGAACACTGAAGCTTTCTTT | CASSDWAGPTYFMNTEAFF | few | TRBJ1-1 | . | TRBV7-6
TGCAGCGTTGAATTTGGGCATCAGTACTTC | CSVEFGHQYF | . | TRBJ2-7 | . | TRBV29-1
TGTGCCAGCAGCTTGGGAGGGACAGAACACTATGGCTACACCTTC | CASSLGGTEHYGYTF | few | TRBJ1-2 | TRBD1 | TRBV7-9
TGCAGTGCTAGGTCCGGTAATGAAAAACTGTTTTTT | CSARSGNEKLFF | . | TRBJ1-4 | . | TRBV20-1
TGTGCCAGCAGTTACCCGACTAGCGGATTCTACAATGAGCAGTTCTTC | CASSYPTSGFYNEQFF | many | TRBJ2-1 | TRBD2 | TRBV6-2/TRBV6-3
TGTGCCAGTAGCGAGTGGGATACGCAGTATTTT | CASSEWDTQYF | . | TRBJ2-3 | . | TRBV19